Shown below are 25 T cell receptor beta chains from a single sample sequenced in a study of Ad26.COV2.S vaccination and SARS-CoV-2 variants. TCRdb's table, derived via immunoSEQ multiplex PCR, lists solely in-frame clones and lacks some. The repertoire includes 350,000 to 400,000 clones, more than 85% of them detected once, and around 3.4% sits in the top ten. Treatment indicated: around 19 received Ad26.COV2.S at low or high dose, single or two shots; a few received placebo; per-sample allocation not given. Sampling was performed 63 days after the first vaccine or placebo injection. The sequencing here drew on peripheral blood, taken in a trial of Ad26.COV2.S vaccine versus placebo. These receptors originate from a person between 18 and 59 years old who received the Ad26.COV2.S COVID-19 vaccine or a placebo.

The genes are TRBV7-9 and TRBJ1-1, with D possibly TRBD1 on 6 matching bases. CDR1 and CDR2 (germline): SEHNR, FQNEAQ (reference sequence). The CDR3 is 16 amino acids. The germline V and J ends were trimmed by 2 bases and 3 bases, with 16 bases remaining between them. The DNA of the CDR3 is TGTGCCAGCAGCTTATTGCGGGGGGCTGGGGACACTGAAGCTTTCTTT. Its translation: CASSLLRGAGDTEAFF.

The V and J genes are TRBV7-2 and TRBJ2-1; D remains ambiguous. Trimming took off 2 bases at V and 5 bases at J, with 7 bases between the two ends. Germline assignment: CDR1 SGHTA and CDR2 FQGNSA. This CDR3 is built from 13 residues. The CDR3 sequence: CASSLIQNNEQFF. CDR3 sequence (DNA): TGTGCCAGCAGCTTAATTCAGAACAATGAGCAGTTCTTC. The whole variable domain, remainder taken from reference TRBV7-2 and TRBJ2-1, is GAGVSQSPSNKVTEKGKDVELRCDPISGHTALYWYRQSLGQGLEFLIYFQGNSAPDKSGLPSDRFSAERTGGSVSTLTIQRTQQEDSAVYLCASSLIQNNEQFFGPGTRLTVL.

The CDR3 DNA reads TGTGCCAGCTCACAGAGGGGGCGGATGGAAAACATTCAGTACTTC. Its protein is CASSQRGRMENIQYF. The V call is TRBV18, the J call TRBJ2-4; 7 bases are shared with TRBD1. Trimming removed 4 bases from V and 5 bases from J; junction bases left unmatched: 8. The CDR3 is made up of 15 amino acids. Per germline, CDR1 KGHSH and CDR2 LQKENI. The whole variable domain, remainder taken from reference TRBV18 and TRBJ2-4, is NAGVMQNPRHLVRRRGQEARLRCSPMKGHSHVYWYRQLPEEGLKFMVYLQKENIIDESGMPKERFSAEFPKEGPSILRIQQVVRGDSAAYFCASSQRGRMENIQYFGAGTRLSVL.

The rearrangement uses TRBV3-1 (or the pseudogene TRBV3-2) and TRBJ2-7; D unresolved. From germline, CDR1 is LGHDT and CDR2 YNNKEL (reference sequence). V was pared by 3 bases and J by 6 bases, with 12 bases between. The CDR3 spans 13 residues. CDR3 protein: CASSHGGPGEQYF. The CDR3 DNA follows: TGTGCCAGCAGCCACGGCGGTCCGGGCGAGCAGTACTTC.

The rearrangement uses TRBV4-2 and TRBJ2-5; D is ambiguous. The V gene lost 0 bases and the J gene lost 5 bases, with 10 bases spanning the gap. Germline-derived CDR1 and CDR2 are LGHNA and YNFKEQ. The CDR3 is 14 amino acids. The CDR3 is CASSQDLSVETQYF. The CDR3 DNA reads as TGTGCCAGCAGCCAAGATCTCTCCGTGGAGACCCAGTACTTC.

This clone was counted a single time. The chain uses TRBV6-5 and TRBJ2-3; possible D gene TRBD1, 6 bases. Trimming removed 2 bases from V and 2 bases from J, with 11 bases in between. Germline values: CDR1 MNHEY, CDR2 SVGAGI. This CDR3 region has 15 residues. In DNA form, the CDR3 reads TGTGCCAGCAGTTACGGGCAGGGGCCCACAGATACGCAGTATTTT. Translated, it gives CASSYGQGPTDTQYF.

The chain couples TRBV7-9 to TRBJ2-7; 9 nucleotides match TRBD1. The CDR3 covers 15 residues. Germline V lookup: CDR1 SEHNR, CDR2 FQNEAQ (reference sequence). Trimming at V came to 5 bases and at J to 3 bases, leaving 8 bases not matched to a gene. The CDR3 DNA reads TGTGCCAGCAGCAGCCCGACAGGGGGGGTCTACGAGCAGTACTTC. Translation: CASSSPTGGVYEQYF. The full variable domain, its missing parts supplied by reference TRBV7-9 and TRBJ2-7, is DTGVSQNPRHKITKRGQNVTFRCDPISEHNRLYWYRQTLGQGPEFLTYFQNEAQLEKSRLLSDRFSAERPKGSFSTLEIQRTEQGDSAMYLCASSSPTGGVYEQYFGPGTRLTVT.

This clone was counted a few times. This chain links TRBV7-2 with TRBJ2-5; D may be TRBD2 (6 bases). V gave up 7 bases and J gave up 5 bases, with 20 bases separating them. The CDR3 has 15 amino acids. Germline CDR1 is SGHTA and CDR2 is FQGNSA. The CDR3 coding sequence is TGTGCCAGCACCCCCGGGGGAGCGTTGAGGGAGACCCAGTACTTC. Translating it yields CASTPGGALRETQYF.

The CDR3 DNA reads TGTGCCAGCAAGCTGGGGACAGGGCGATCCTACGAGCAGTACTTC. Translating it yields CASKLGTGRSYEQYF. The chain recombines TRBV2 with TRBJ2-7; 9 bases are a match to TRBD1. The J segment lost 1 base and the V segment lost 7 bases, leaving 8 bases of the junction unmatched. This CDR3 has 15 residues. Germline V CDR1 and CDR2: SNHLY, FYNNEI.

This clone was detected once. The genes are TRBV3-1 (or the pseudogene TRBV3-2) and TRBJ2-7; D not certain. CDR1 and CDR2 from the germline V gene are LGHDT and YNNKEL (reference sequence). The CDR3 consists of 13 residues. Between the trimmed V and J ends, which lost 0 bases and 4 bases, there was a span of 7 bases. CDR3 loop: CASSQDPMYEQYF. As DNA, the CDR3 is TGTGCCAGCAGCCAAGATCCTATGTACGAGCAGTACTTC.

This chain connects TRBV25-1 to TRBJ1-3; D gene unclear. Germline loops: CDR1 MGHDK, CDR2 SYGVNS. Trimming removed 2 bases from V and 7 bases from J, with 9 bases in between. The CDR3 extends over 13 amino acids. CDR3 sequence (DNA): TGTGCCAGCAGTGAACCTGGGTGGAACACCATATATTTT. Protein product: CASSEPGWNTIYF.

This rearrangement joins TRBV3-1 (or the pseudogene TRBV3-2) to TRBJ1-1, with D unresolved. CDR1 and CDR2 from the germline V gene are LGHDT and YNNKEL (reference sequence). The germline V and J ends were trimmed by 4 bases and 4 bases, with 10 bases remaining between them. The CDR3 has 13 residues. CDR3 sequence: CASSLNLGTEAFF. CDR3 sequence (DNA): TGTGCCAGCAGCCTAAACTTGGGCACTGAAGCTTTCTTT.

V is TRBV7-8 and J is TRBJ2-7, with a possible D match to TRBD2 (6 bases). The CDR3 spans 13 residues. Germline V lookup: CDR1 SGHVS, CDR2 FQNEAQ. V was shortened by 1 base and J by 3 bases, with 7 bases between the two germline ends. In DNA form, the CDR3 reads TGTGCCAGCAGCTTAGGGAGGGGCTACGAGCAGTACTTC. Protein sequence: CASSLGRGYEQYF.

This clone turned up a few times. The chain links TRBV7-9 to TRBJ2-2; D gene ambiguous. V was trimmed by 4 bases and J by 0 bases, leaving 21 bases between them. The CDR3 runs 19 residues. Germline V gene lookup returns CDR1 SEHNR and CDR2 FQNEAQ (reference sequence). The CDR3 DNA is TGTGCCAGCAGCTCCTTGTATCTTGGGCAGCTAGCGAACACCGGGGAGCTGTTTTTT. It translates to CASSSLYLGQLANTGELFF. Based on the CDR3 plus reference TRBV7-9 and TRBJ2-2, the full variable domain is DTGVSQNPRHKITKRGQNVTFRCDPISEHNRLYWYRQTLGQGPEFLTYFQNEAQLEKSRLLSDRFSAERPKGSFSTLEIQRTEQGDSAMYLCASSSLYLGQLANTGELFFGEGSRLTVL.

The chain couples TRBV18 to TRBJ1-4; unclear D gene. The germline V gene encodes CDR1 KGHSH and CDR2 LQKENI. The CDR3 totals 14 residues. Trimming left V 6 bases short and J 2 bases short, with 10 bases between. CDR3: CASSQETTNEKLFF. CDR3 in DNA: TGTGCCAGCTCGCAGGAGACGACTAATGAAAAACTGTTTTTT.

The chain links TRBV7-2 to TRBJ2-1; no clear D gene. The ends were cut back, 1 base at V and 1 base at J, with 11 bases in the middle. This CDR3 comprises 16 residues. The germline CDR1 and CDR2 sequences are SGHTA and FQGNSA. In nucleotides, the CDR3 is TGTGCCAGCAGCTTAGGTGACCCGTGGTCCTACAATGAGCAGTTCTTC. Translated, it gives CASSLGDPWSYNEQFF.

This clone was seen a handful of times. The rearrangement joins TRBV7-9 to TRBJ1-2; D not resolved. The V end was cut by 3 bases, the J end by 10 bases, with 9 bases between. The CDR3 is 11 amino acids. CDR1 and CDR2 from the germline V gene are SEHNR and FQNEAQ (reference sequence). CDR3: CASSFSDHYTF. As DNA, the CDR3 is TGTGCCAGCAGCTTTTCTGATCACTACACCTTC.

The chain couples TRBV6-1 to TRBJ1-6; perhaps TRBD1 as D (6 bases). Germline values: CDR1 MNHNS, CDR2 SASEGT. The CDR3 totals 16 residues. Trimming pared 1 base from V and 7 bases from J, leaving 14 bases between. The DNA of the CDR3 is TGTGCCAGCAGTGAAGTAGGGGGGACGGAGAATTCACCCCTCCACTTT. This translates into CASSEVGGTENSPLHF.

This sequence joins TRBV19 and TRBJ1-1; D is possibly TRBD1 (5 bases). The germline CDR1 and CDR2 sequences are LNHDA and SQIVND (reference sequence). The CDR3 has 16 residues. Deletions cut 8 bases from V and 0 bases from J, with 19 bases between. The CDR3 DNA reads as TGTGCCAGTTACGAAGGGGTAGGGGTCATGAACACTGAAGCTTTCTTT. It translates to CASYEGVGVMNTEAFF. Together with reference TRBV19 and TRBJ1-1, the CDR3 gives the full variable domain: DGGITQSPKYLFRKEGQNVTLSCEQNLNHDAMYWYRQDPGQGLRLIYYSQIVNDFQKGDIAEGYSVSREKKESFPLTVTSAQKNPTAFYLCASYEGVGVMNTEAFFGQGTRLTVV.

V is TRBV7-9 and J is TRBJ1-2; TRBD1 might be the D (6 bases). The germline CDR1 and CDR2 sequences are SEHNR and FQNEAQ (reference sequence). Trimming took 3 bases from V and 4 from J, leaving 9 bases between them. This CDR3 spans 13 amino acids. CDR3 nucleotides: TGTGCCAGCAGCTTTGCAGGGGTCTATGGCTACACCTTC. It is translated as CASSFAGVYGYTF.

This chain uses TRBV2 with TRBJ1-2; D not resolved. V lost 0 bases, J lost 1 base, and 6 bases lay in between. Germline V CDR1 and CDR2: SNHLY, FYNNEI. This CDR3 is 14 amino acids long. In DNA, the CDR3 is TGTGCCAGCAGTGAAGCGGCCAGTAACTATGGCTACACCTTC. Translated, it gives CASSEAASNYGYTF.

CDR3 nucleotides: TGTGCCAGCAGTGAAGTCGGGGGACCTAATGAAAAACTGTTTTTT. It codes for CASSEVGGPNEKLFF. J is TRBJ1-4 and V is TRBV2; weak D call: TRBD1 (5 bases). The CDR3 has 15 residues. Germline values: CDR1 SNHLY, CDR2 FYNNEI. V was cut by 1 base and J by 3 bases, with 9 bases left in between.

This clone has just a few counts. V and J are TRBV6-5 and TRBJ2-1; D is perhaps TRBD1 or TRBD2 (5 bases each). In germline, CDR1 is MNHEY, CDR2 SVGAGI. The V end lost 7 bases, the J end lost 10 bases, and 20 bases lay between the germline ends. CDR3 length: 14 amino acids. DNA of the CDR3: TGTGCCAGCACCGACTTCCACGAGAGGGGCGAGCAGTTCTTC. Its protein is CASTDFHERGEQFF.

The chain has TRBV5-6 and TRBJ2-3; no clear D gene. Trimming removed 3 bases at V and 4 bases at J, with 18 bases between. This CDR3 comprises 16 residues. CDR1 SGHDT and CDR2 YYEEEE come from the germline V gene. CDR3 in amino acids: CASSYLTPAGADTQYF. The CDR3, as DNA: TGTGCCAGCAGCTACCTGACTCCCGCCGGTGCAGATACGCAGTATTTT. The full variable domain, its missing parts supplied by reference TRBV5-6 and TRBJ2-3, is DAGVTQSPTHLIKTRGQQVTLRCSPKSGHDTVSWYQQALGQGPQFIFQYYEEEERQRGNFPDRFSGHQFPNYSSELNVNALLLGDSALYLCASSYLTPAGADTQYFGPGTRLTVL.

The gene calls are TRBV4-3 and TRBJ2-1, with 8 bases matching TRBD2. The CDR3 totals 15 residues. The junction had 3 bases not matched to a gene; V was cut back by 2 bases and J by 3 bases. Germline V gives CDR1 LGHNA, CDR2 YSLEER. CDR3 nucleotide sequence: TGCGCCAGCAGCCAATTAGCGGGGTTCTACAATGAGCAGTTCTTC. This codes for CASSQLAGFYNEQFF.